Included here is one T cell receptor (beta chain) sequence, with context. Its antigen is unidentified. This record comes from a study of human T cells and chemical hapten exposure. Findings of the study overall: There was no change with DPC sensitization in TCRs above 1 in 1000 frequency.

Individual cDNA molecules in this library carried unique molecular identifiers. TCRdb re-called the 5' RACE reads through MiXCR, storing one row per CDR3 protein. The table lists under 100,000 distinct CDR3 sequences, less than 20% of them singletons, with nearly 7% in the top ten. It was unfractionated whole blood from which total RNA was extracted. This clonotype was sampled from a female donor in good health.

The DNA of the CDR3 is TGCGCCAGCAGCTTGGACTCTGCTGAGGATGGCTACACCTTC. Protein: CASSLDSAEDGYTF. The chain recombines TRBV5-1 with TRBJ1-2; no clear D. Per the germline V gene, CDR1 is SGHRS and CDR2 is YFSETQ. The CDR3 loop spans 14 amino acids. The V and J ends lost 0 bases and 6 bases respectively, with 12 bases between them.